This TCR beta chain was retrieved from a study of cytomegalovirus exposure and HLA in healthy donors. TCRdb's copy holds only in-frame clones and misses some; the assay was immunoSEQ multiplex PCR. The table has over 110,000 clones, roughly nine tenths seen once. This CDR3 spans 14 amino acids. Looked up from germline, CDR1 is WSHSY and CDR2 is SAAADI. Trimming cost V 4 bases and J 3 bases; bases outside gene matches: 6. The chain uses TRBV10-2 and TRBJ2-7; 7 bases align to TRBD2. The clonotype originates from a man aged 18 to 35 in good health and CMV-seronegative. The sequencing input was PBMCs. The CDR3 loop reads CASSARSGVYEQYF. In nucleotides, the CDR3 is TGCGCCAGCAGTGCACGAAGCGGGGTCTACGAGCAGTACTTC.